The 21 T cell receptor beta chains below come from one sample, sequenced in a study of T cell responses to AZD1222 COVID-19 vaccine listed by TCRdb under 2021. The intended sense of this specimen's time point label: baseline before first vaccination. The library was produced with the immunoSEQ multiplex PCR assay. Held by TCRdb, this immuneACCESS table contains in-frame sequences only and omits some clones. Under half of the omission traces to an unresolved V gene where checked; the cause of the rest is unknown. The sample profile shows 120,000 or so clones; about four fifths of them were found once. The leading ten clones occupy about 4.5% of the sample. The starting material was peripheral blood, obtained on day 0 of AZD1222 vaccination. The receptor source for this set is an adult in good health.

Written as DNA, the CDR3 is TGTGCCAGCAGCTTAGTAGGGTTAGGGAATCAGCCCCAGCATTTT. It yields the protein CASSLVGLGNQPQHF. V usage is TRBV7-2 and J usage is TRBJ1-5; D not certain. CDR3 size: 15 residues. The germline V gene has CDR1 SGHTA and CDR2 FQGNSA. Trimming took 1 base from V and 4 from J, leaving 11 bases between them.

This clone was recorded a few times. The CDR3 nucleotides read TGTGCTAGTGGTTTGACGACCGGTCCCAACACTGAAGCTTTCTTT. Translating it yields CASGLTTGPNTEAFF. This chain joins TRBV12-5 and TRBJ1-1, with D hard to call. This CDR3 contains 15 residues. Trimming left V 2 bases short and J 2 bases short, with 12 bases between. The germline gives CDR1 LGHNT, CDR2 FRNRAP.

This chain uses TRBV6-2 or TRBV6-3 with TRBJ1-2, with D maybe TRBD1 (6 bases). Germline CDR1 reads MNHEY; CDR2 reads SVGEGT. CDR3 length equals 14 residues. Trimming left V 6 bases short and J 2 bases short, with 13 bases between. The CDR3 region has the DNA TGTGCCAGCAGCAGAACAGGGATCAACTATGGCTACACCTTC. The encoded protein is CASSRTGINYGYTF.

The gene calls are TRBV9 and TRBJ1-2; TRBD1 agrees at 7 bases. CDR1 is SGDLS, CDR2 YYNGEE, per germline. V lost 3 bases to trimming and J lost 5 bases; unmatched junction nucleotides: 10. The CDR3 totals 15 residues. In DNA form, the CDR3 reads TGTGCCAGCAGCGGAGAGAAGACAGGGACTTATGGCTACACCTTC. As protein: CASSGEKTGTYGYTF. Together with reference TRBV9 and TRBJ1-2, the CDR3 gives the full variable domain: DSGVTQTPKHLITATGQRVTLRCSPRSGDLSVYWYQQSLDQGLQFLIQYYNGEERAKGNILERFSAQQFPDLHSELNLSSLELGDSALYFCASSGEKTGTYGYTFGSGTRLTVV.

J is TRBJ2-3 and V is TRBV2, with D possibly being TRBD2 (7 bases). The CDR3 totals 15 residues. Germline loops: CDR1 SNHLY, CDR2 FYNNEI. V gave up 8 bases and J gave up 3 bases, with 18 bases separating them. The CDR3 region has the DNA TGTGCCAGCGGACCTGGGGGGGGCCCGACAGATACGCAGTATTTT. This sequence encodes CASGPGGGPTDTQYF.

The J gene is TRBJ2-1, the V gene TRBV5-1; D is ambiguous. The V end lost 5 bases, the J end lost 2 bases, and 8 bases lay between the germline ends. CDR3 length: 13 residues. Germline V gene lookup returns CDR1 SGHRS and CDR2 YFSETQ. DNA for the CDR3: TGCGCCAGCAGATCCTTAACCTACAATGAGCAGTTCTTC. This gives the protein CASRSLTYNEQFF. Full variable domain (outside the CDR3, taken from reference TRBV5-1 and TRBJ2-1): KAGVTQTPRYLIKTRGQQVTLSCSPISGHRSVSWYQQTPGQGLQFLFEYFSETQRNKGNFPGRFSGRQFSNSRSEMNVSTLELGDSALYLCASRSLTYNEQFFGPGTRLTVL.

CDR3 nucleotides: TGTGCCAGTAGTATAGGGGAAAGGTCCTACGGGGAGCTGTTTTTT. Its protein product is CASSIGERSYGELFF. The chain employs TRBV19 and TRBJ2-2; D not resolved. The V and J ends lost 1 base and 7 bases respectively, with 13 bases between them. Germline V gene data show CDR1 as LNHDA and CDR2 as SQIVND (reference sequence). The CDR3 is 15 residues long.

The chain joins TRBV6-5 to TRBJ1-4; 7 bases align to TRBD1. This CDR3 region has 14 residues. The J segment lost 8 bases and the V segment lost 0 bases, leaving 3 bases of the junction unmatched. Germline values: CDR1 MNHEY, CDR2 SVGAGI. CDR3 in DNA: TGTGCCAGCAGTTACTCTGACAGGGCGGAAAAACTGTTTTTT. Translated, it gives CASSYSDRAEKLFF.

The chain uses TRBV19 and TRBJ2-5; 8 nucleotides agree with TRBD2. V dropped 5 bases and J dropped 3; count of bases not matched to a gene: 8. The CDR3 has 15 amino acids. The germline V gene encodes CDR1 LNHDA and CDR2 SQIVND (reference sequence). CDR3 in amino acids: CASSWAGGREETQYF. The CDR3 coding sequence is TGTGCCAGTAGTTGGGCGGGGGGCCGAGAAGAGACCCAGTACTTC.

The chain has TRBV21-1 and TRBJ1-3; the DNA was not compared with TRBD1, the D call given in the table. TRBV21-1 is tagged as a pseudogene. The CDR3 length is 15 residues. The CDR3 protein is CASSKRGPSGNTIYF. The DNA for the CDR3 is TGTGCCAGCAGCAAAAGGGGCCCCTCTGGAAACACCATATATTTT.

This rearrangement joins TRBV5-1 to TRBJ2-1, with 9 bases fitting TRBD1. Germline CDR1 is SGHRS and CDR2 is YFSETQ. This CDR3 contains 13 residues. The ends lost 5 bases at V and 8 bases at J; junction bases unmatched: 5. The CDR3 region has the DNA TGCGCCAGCAGTCCAGACAGGGGGTATGAGCAGTTCTTC. This sequence encodes CASSPDRGYEQFF.

Points on this clone: Germline is not matched at one junction end, which may reflect a read error. CDR3 coding DNA: TGTGCCAGTAGTCTAGACAGGGCAAGCAATCAGCCCCAGCATTTT. It translates to CASSLDRASNQPQHF. V is TRBV19 and J is TRBJ1-5, with 7 bases lining up with TRBD1. Germline CDR1 reads LNHDA; CDR2 reads SQIVND (reference sequence). The CDR3 loop spans 15 amino acids.

This chain links TRBV24-1 with TRBJ1-5, with D possibly matching TRBD1 (5 bases). V was pared by 4 bases and J by 8 bases, with 14 bases between. This CDR3 has 14 residues. Germline CDR1 is KGHDR and CDR2 is SFDVKD. The CDR3 nucleotides read TGTGCCACCAGTGACCGGGACCGCATCGAGCCCCAGCATTTT. It encodes CATSDRDRIEPQHF.

The chain combines TRBV18 with TRBJ2-2; D is uncertain. From germline, CDR1 is KGHSH and CDR2 LQKENI. The CDR3 consists of 14 residues. The V end lost 5 bases, the J end lost 0 bases, and 7 bases lay between the germline ends. This chain's CDR3 is CASSRATNTGELFF. DNA of the CDR3: TGTGCCAGCTCAAGAGCAACGAACACCGGGGAGCTGTTTTTT.

V and J are TRBV5-1 and TRBJ2-1; 7 bases are shared with TRBD2. Looked up from germline, CDR1 is SGHRS and CDR2 is YFSETQ. The CDR3 is made up of 14 amino acids. Germline trimming cut 9 bases from V and 5 bases from J; bases unmatched to any gene: 11. CDR3: CATKAGLPDNEQFF. The CDR3, as DNA: TGCGCCACGAAAGCGGGACTCCCTGACAATGAGCAGTTCTTC.

This clone was seen once. This chain connects TRBV6-6 to TRBJ1-5, with 7 bases lining up with TRBD1. The CDR3 has 14 amino acids. The V and J ends lost 5 bases and 3 bases, in that order; junction bases with no gene match: 4. The germline V gene has CDR1 MNHNY and CDR2 SVGAGI (reference sequence). CDR3 sequence: CASSPDRVNQPQHF. The DNA for the CDR3 is TGTGCCAGCAGTCCAGACAGGGTCAATCAGCCCCAGCATTTT.

The rearrangement links TRBV15 to TRBJ1-2; D is undetermined. The CDR3 is 12 residues long. Germline CDR1 is LNHNV and CDR2 is YYDKDF (reference sequence). The V gene lost 3 bases and the J gene lost 3 bases, with 5 bases spanning the gap. DNA for the CDR3: TGTGCCACCAGCAGGTCCGACTATGGCTACACCTTC. As protein: CATSRSDYGYTF.

A word on this clone: One junction end does not reproduce the germline sequence, and a read error may be involved. This sequence joins TRBV19 and TRBJ1-2; 7 nucleotides line up with TRBD1. The CDR3 is 12 amino acids. Per germline, CDR1 LNHDA and CDR2 SQIVND (reference sequence). The CDR3 spells CASTIQGYGYTF. In nucleotides, the CDR3 is TGTGCCAGTACTATACAGGGGTATGGCTACACCTTC.

The V and J genes are TRBV6-5 and TRBJ1-5; no reliable D call. Germline values: CDR1 MNHEY, CDR2 SVGAGI. The ends were cut back, 5 bases at V and 6 bases at J, with 8 bases in the middle. CDR3 size: 12 residues. The CDR3 nucleotides are TGTGCCAGCAGTCCGGATATTCAGCCCCAGCATTTT. Translated: CASSPDIQPQHF.

The J gene is TRBJ1-2, the V gene TRBV5-5; perhaps TRBD1 as D (6 bases). CDR3 length: 15 residues. V was cut by 2 bases and J by 2 bases, with 13 bases left in between. Germline CDR1 SGHKS, CDR2 YYEKEE (reference sequence). CDR3 in amino acids: CASSLGGALNYGYTF. The CDR3 coding sequence is TGTGCCAGCAGCTTAGGGGGGGCCTTAAACTATGGCTACACCTTC. Supplemented by reference TRBV5-5 and TRBJ1-2, the full variable domain reads DAGVTQSPTHLIKTRGQQVTLRCSPISGHKSVSWYQQVLGQGPQFIFQYYEKEERGRGNFPDRFSARQFPNYSSELNVNALLLGDSALYLCASSLGGALNYGYTFGSGTRLTVV.

In its sample, this clone was seen once. The chain carries TRBV4-1 and TRBJ2-2; a weak D match, TRBD2 (6 bases). From germline, CDR1 is MGHRA and CDR2 YSYEKL. The CDR3 is made up of 12 amino acids. Trimming cost V 8 bases and J 6 bases, with 10 bases left between them. In DNA form, the CDR3 reads TGCGCCAGCGGCAGGGAGGCCGGGGAGCTGTTTTTT. This translates into CASGREAGELFF.